This T cell receptor beta chain was found in a study of T cell repertoires in cytomegalovirus infection. Study at large: An indication of both CMV infection and matching HLA type came from public TCR beta signatures.

This clonotype was observed at least ten times. The antigen remains undetermined. TCRdb itself ran the reads through MiXCR, one entry per CDR3 protein. The repertoire includes 150,000 to 200,000 distinct CDR3 sequences, around 15% of them detected once, and 25% to 30% sits in the top ten. The V end was cut by 0 bases, the J end by 3 bases, with 6 bases between. Germline loops: CDR1 ENHRY, CDR2 SYGVKD. The CDR3 runs 13 residues. Study-wide results and caveats: Clonotype analysis showed dominance of the ex vivo response by HLA-C-restricted CMV-specific TCR beta clonotypes. Based on cumulative public TCR beta family frequency, carriers of CMV plus the relevant HLA were identified.

The origin of this receptor is a human donor in good health (CMV status not recorded). Some clones in this sample may be carry-over from other donors' samples. The chain joins TRBV10-3 to TRBJ2-7; no definite D call. Material for sequencing was PBMCs. CDR3 DNA: TGTGCCATCAGTGAGTCTCCCGGCTACGAGCAGTACTTC. Amino acids: CAISESPGYEQYF.